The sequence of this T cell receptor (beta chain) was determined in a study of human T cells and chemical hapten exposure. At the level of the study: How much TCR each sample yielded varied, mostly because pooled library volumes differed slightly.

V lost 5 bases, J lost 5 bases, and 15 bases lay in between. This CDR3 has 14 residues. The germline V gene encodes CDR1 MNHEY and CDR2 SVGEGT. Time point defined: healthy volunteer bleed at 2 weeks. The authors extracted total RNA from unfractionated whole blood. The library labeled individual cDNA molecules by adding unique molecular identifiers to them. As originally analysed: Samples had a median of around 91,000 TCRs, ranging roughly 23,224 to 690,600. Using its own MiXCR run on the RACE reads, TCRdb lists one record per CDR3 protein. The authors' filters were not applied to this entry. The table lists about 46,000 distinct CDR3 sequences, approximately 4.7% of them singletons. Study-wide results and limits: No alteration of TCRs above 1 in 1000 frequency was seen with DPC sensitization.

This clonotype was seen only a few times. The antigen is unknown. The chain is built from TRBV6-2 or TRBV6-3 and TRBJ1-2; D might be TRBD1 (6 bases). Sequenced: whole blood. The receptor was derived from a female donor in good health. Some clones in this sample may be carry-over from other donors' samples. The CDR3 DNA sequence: TGTGCCAGCAGTCTGGGGGCCCCAGAGTATGGCTACACCTTC. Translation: CASSLGAPEYGYTF.